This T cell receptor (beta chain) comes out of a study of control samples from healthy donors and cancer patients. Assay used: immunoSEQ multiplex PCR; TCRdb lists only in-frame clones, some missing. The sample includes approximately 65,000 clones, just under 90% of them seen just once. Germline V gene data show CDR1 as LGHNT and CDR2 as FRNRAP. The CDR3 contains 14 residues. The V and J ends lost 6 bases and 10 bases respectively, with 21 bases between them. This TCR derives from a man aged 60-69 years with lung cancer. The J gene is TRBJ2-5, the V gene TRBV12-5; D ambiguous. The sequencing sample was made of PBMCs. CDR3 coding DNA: TGTGCTAGTGGCCCTACTTTCATAACAGAAGGCCAGTACTTC. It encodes CASGPTFITEGQYF.